The 27 T cell receptor beta chains below come from one sample, sequenced in a study of blood T cell repertoires in COVID-19 (dated by TCRdb to 2018 to 2021). The library was prepared using the immunoSEQ multiplex PCR assay. The table was pulled from immuneACCESS by TCRdb, which kept in-frame rearrangements only. Such tables lose some clones; where checked, under half of the loss comes from unresolved V genes, and the rest has no known cause. For this sample there are about 440,000 clones; approximately 90% appear just once. The ten largest make up nearly 2% of the sample. Sequencing used PBMCs or T cells enriched from blood (not recorded which). The receptors here all came from a woman aged 18-29 years with acute COVID-19.

This clone showed up just once. CDR3 in DNA: TGTGCCAGCAGTTGGATACCGGGACAGGCGAACACTGAAGCTTTCTTT. This sequence encodes CASSWIPGQANTEAFF. This chain joins TRBV6-2 or TRBV6-3 and TRBJ1-1; TRBD1 matches at 8 bases. CDR3 size: 16 residues. From germline, CDR1 is MNHEY and CDR2 SVGEGT. Trimming at V came to 4 bases and at J to 1 base, leaving 8 bases not matched to a gene.

The chain employs TRBV20-1 and TRBJ1-2; 7 nucleotides align to TRBD1. V was pared by 5 bases and J by 8 bases, with 5 bases of the junction left unmatched. This CDR3 comprises 11 residues. The germline CDR1 and CDR2 sequences are DFQATT and SNEGSKA (reference sequence). DNA of the CDR3: TGCAGTGCTTACGACAGGGACGGCTACACCTTC. Residues: CSAYDRDGYTF.

V and J are TRBV5-1 and TRBJ2-1; TRBD2 agrees at 9 bases. The germline CDR1 and CDR2 sequences are SGHRS and YFSETQ. V lost 2 bases and J lost 3; bases outside the gene matches: 3. This CDR3 comprises 15 residues. The CDR3 region is CASSLAGGIYNEQFF. The CDR3, as DNA: TGCGCCAGCAGCTTAGCGGGGGGTATCTACAATGAGCAGTTCTTC.

The chain uses TRBV25-1 and TRBJ2-7; 10 positions match TRBD2. The CDR3 runs 13 residues. V lost 7 bases and J lost 3; bases outside the gene matches: 3. Germline CDR1 is MGHDK and CDR2 is SYGVNS. This CDR3 reads CASKVAGGYEQYF. Here the CDR3 DNA reads TGTGCCAGCAAGGTAGCGGGAGGCTACGAGCAGTACTTC.

This clone came up once. The V call is TRBV6-2 or TRBV6-3, the J call TRBJ1-6; D is perhaps TRBD1 (5 bases). V was clipped by 5 bases and J by 6 bases, with 14 bases between them. The CDR3 consists of 15 residues. Germline lookup yields CDR1 MNHEY and CDR2 SVGEGT. The CDR3 spells CASSPRLGANSPLHF. Written as DNA, the CDR3 is TGTGCCAGCAGTCCCCGTTTAGGGGCTAATTCACCCCTCCACTTT.

The chain has TRBV7-8 and TRBJ1-5; 9 bases fit TRBD1. Germline CDR1 reads SGHVS; CDR2 reads FQNEAQ. CDR3 size: 14 residues. J gave up 7 bases and V 5 bases, and 6 bases lay outside the gene matches. The CDR3: CASSEGQGGQPQHF. CDR3 coding DNA: TGTGCCAGCAGCGAGGGACAGGGTGGCCAGCCCCAGCATTTT.

The chain links TRBV5-1 to TRBJ1-5; maybe TRBD1 (5 bases). Trimming left V 0 bases short and J 6 bases short, with 13 bases between. Germline CDR1 is SGHRS and CDR2 is YFSETQ. The CDR3 extends over 15 amino acids. CDR3 residues: CASSLESGRTQPQHF. The CDR3 DNA follows: TGCGCCAGCAGCTTGGAGTCAGGGCGTACTCAGCCCCAGCATTTT. Using reference TRBV5-1 and TRBJ1-5 for the parts outside the CDR3, the full variable domain is KAGVTQTPRYLIKTRGQQVTLSCSPISGHRSVSWYQQTPGQGLQFLFEYFSETQRNKGNFPGRFSGRQFSNSRSEMNVSTLELGDSALYLCASSLESGRTQPQHFGDGTRLSIL.

This clone appeared a single time. The gene calls are TRBV30 and TRBJ2-7, with 11 bases aligning to TRBD2. CDR3 length: 17 residues. Germline CDR1 and CDR2: GTSNPN and SVGIG (reference sequence). V dropped 2 bases and J dropped 1; count of bases not matched to a gene: 10. The CDR3 DNA sequence: TGTGCCTGGAGTTACCTATCTTTAGCGGGAGGGTCCTACGAGCAGTACTTC. Protein: CAWSYLSLAGGSYEQYF.

This CDR3 reads CSASGLDGNTIYF. As DNA, the CDR3 is TGCAGTGCTAGTGGGCTTGATGGAAACACCATATATTTT. The chain recombines TRBV20-1 with TRBJ1-3; unclear D gene. Germline CDR1 is DFQATT and CDR2 is SNEGSKA (reference sequence). V was shortened by 3 bases and J by 3 bases, with 9 bases between the two germline ends. This CDR3 spans 13 amino acids.

This chain uses TRBV11-3 with TRBJ2-7, with 9 bases that match TRBD1. With V trimmed by 1 base and J by 7 bases, 5 bases remained unmatched. CDR3 length: 14 amino acids. Germline CDR1 and CDR2: SGHNT and YENEEA. CDR3 residues: CASSLGGTGREQYF. CDR3 sequence (DNA): TGTGCCAGCAGCTTAGGTGGGACAGGGCGGGAGCAGTACTTC. The full variable domain, with the rest looked up from reference TRBV11-3 and TRBJ2-7, is EAGVVQSPRYKIIEKKQPVAFWCNPISGHNTLYWYLQNLGQGPELLIRYENEEAVDDSQLPKDRFSAERLKGVDSTLKIQPAELGDSAVYLCASSLGGTGREQYFGPGTRLTVT.

The chain joins TRBV4-1 to TRBJ2-3, with 9 bases identical to TRBD2. The CDR3 totals 16 residues. CDR1 and CDR2 from the germline V gene are MGHRA and YSYEKL. V trimming: 4 bases; J trimming: 9 bases; junction bases outside the gene matches: 14. The CDR3 spells CASSLVLAGSQITQYF. The CDR3 region has the DNA TGCGCCAGCAGCCTCGTTCTAGCGGGGAGCCAGATAACGCAGTATTTT.

There are a few counts of this clone. The chain recombines TRBV10-3 with TRBJ1-3; the match to TRBD1 covers 7 bases. The CDR3 runs 13 residues. Germline trimming cut 3 bases from V and 8 bases from J; bases unmatched to any gene: 4. Germline V gives CDR1 ENHRY, CDR2 SYGVKD. CDR3: CAISDRGSDTIYF. Here the CDR3 DNA reads TGTGCCATCAGTGACAGGGGGTCGGACACCATATATTTT.

The chain couples TRBV19 to TRBJ2-7; 7 bases are shared with TRBD2. Trimming at V came to 6 bases and at J to 2 bases, leaving 4 bases not matched to a gene. The CDR3 totals 13 residues. Germline CDR1 is LNHDA and CDR2 is SQIVND (reference sequence). The CDR3 coding sequence is TGTGCCAGTAGAAGGCGGGAGACCTACGAGCAGTACTTC. Encoded protein: CASRRRETYEQYF.

The chain has TRBV24-1 and TRBJ1-1; D might be TRBD1 (5 bases). V was trimmed by 7 bases and J by 9 bases, leaving 14 bases between them. The CDR3 is 12 residues long. CDR1 is KGHDR and CDR2 is SFDVKD in the germline V gene. The CDR3 loop is CATSDIPGKAFF. The CDR3 bases are TGTGCCACCAGCGATATCCCAGGGAAAGCTTTCTTT.

This chain connects TRBV10-3 to TRBJ1-5; D is unclear. The CDR3 sequence is 13 residues long. Trimming removed 5 bases at V and 7 bases at J, with 12 bases between. The V gene's germline CDR1 is ENHRY and CDR2 SYGVKD. This CDR3 is CAISPTAGQPQHF. CDR3 DNA: TGTGCCATCAGTCCAACAGCTGGCCAGCCCCAGCATTTT.

The gene calls are TRBV7-2 and TRBJ1-1, with D possibly being TRBD1 (5 bases). The V end lost 5 bases, the J end lost 4 bases, and 14 bases lay between the germline ends. Germline lookup yields CDR1 SGHTA and CDR2 FQGNSA. This CDR3 spans 14 amino acids. The CDR3 bases are TGTGCCAGCAGCCCCATCGGGGGGATCACTGAAGCTTTCTTT. Its protein product is CASSPIGGITEAFF.

The rearrangement uses TRBV27 and TRBJ1-1; unclear D gene. Looked up from germline, CDR1 is MNHEY and CDR2 is SMNVEV (reference sequence). The CDR3 runs to 14 residues. Trimming took 3 bases from V and 0 from J, leaving 8 bases between them. The CDR3 DNA follows: TGTGCCAGCAGTTTGGGAGGGATGAACACTGAAGCTTTCTTT. Protein sequence: CASSLGGMNTEAFF.

The count of this clone is one. This rearrangement joins TRBV9 to TRBJ2-7; D is perhaps TRBD1 (5 bases). This CDR3 has 14 amino acids. V was clipped by 0 bases and J by 2 bases, with 9 bases between them. Germline CDR1 reads SGDLS; CDR2 reads YYNGEE. In nucleotides, the CDR3 is TGTGCCAGCAGCGTAGCGGACAAACCCTACGAGCAGTACTTC. It yields the protein CASSVADKPYEQYF.

The rearrangement joins TRBV14 to TRBJ2-5; possible D gene TRBD1, 5 bases. Trimming shortened V by 3 bases and J by 7 bases, and 12 bases separated the two germline ends. CDR3 size: 13 residues. CDR1 and CDR2 (germline): SGHDN, FVKESK. The CDR3 region is CASSQQGVGTQYF. CDR3 DNA sequence: TGTGCCAGCAGCCAGCAAGGGGTCGGGACCCAGTACTTC.

The chain couples TRBV9 to TRBJ2-7; 7 bases map to TRBD2. Trimming cost V 4 bases and J 2 bases; bases outside gene matches: 6. This CDR3 has 14 amino acids. Germline values: CDR1 SGDLS, CDR2 YYNGEE. The CDR3 nucleotides are TGTGCCAGCAGCCCAATGGGGGGGGCCTACGAGCAGTACTTC. This codes for CASSPMGGAYEQYF. Together with reference TRBV9 and TRBJ2-7, the CDR3 gives the full variable domain: DSGVTQTPKHLITATGQRVTLRCSPRSGDLSVYWYQQSLDQGLQFLIQYYNGEERAKGNILERFSAQQFPDLHSELNLSSLELGDSALYFCASSPMGGAYEQYFGPGTRLTVT.

In DNA form, the CDR3 reads TGTGCCAGCAGTTCACCGGGAAAGACTCGGGCTTCACCCCTCCACTTT. It specifies CASSSPGKTRASPLHF. The rearrangement links TRBV27 to TRBJ1-6, with D hard to call. Germline V gene lookup returns CDR1 MNHEY and CDR2 SMNVEV (reference sequence). V was trimmed by 4 bases and J by 9 bases, leaving 19 bases between them. CDR3 length: 16 amino acids.

V and J are TRBV29-1 and TRBJ1-5; possibly TRBD1 for D (6 bases). The CDR3 sequence is 13 residues long. Germline CDR1 reads SQVTM; CDR2 reads ANQGSEA. V was pared by 5 bases and J by 3 bases, with 11 bases between. DNA of the CDR3: TGCAGCGTTATGACAGGATTCAATCAGCCCCAGCATTTT. It translates to CSVMTGFNQPQHF.

The chain couples TRBV4-3 to TRBJ2-2; D remains ambiguous. The CDR3 is 18 amino acids. Germline V gives CDR1 LGHNA, CDR2 YSLEER. V was pared by 1 base and J by 0 bases, with 15 bases between. For the CDR3, the DNA is TGCGCCAGCAGCCAAGTTTTATTCGGAGCTACGAACACCGGGGAGCTGTTTTTT. Translation: CASSQVLFGATNTGELFF.

This clone was counted a few times. This chain connects TRBV19 to TRBJ1-1, with D maybe TRBD1 (6 bases). V gave up 2 bases and J gave up 3 bases, with 19 bases separating them. The CDR3 length is 17 residues. Germline loops: CDR1 LNHDA, CDR2 SQIVND (reference sequence). CDR3 sequence (DNA): TGTGCCAGTAGTATAAAGGCCGGGGGGCCGGGGGACACTGAAGCTTTCTTT. The encoded protein is CASSIKAGGPGDTEAFF. Looking up the rest from reference TRBV19 and TRBJ1-1 gives the full variable domain: DGGITQSPKYLFRKEGQNVTLSCEQNLNHDAMYWYRQDPGQGLRLIYYSQIVNDFQKGDIAEGYSVSREKKESFPLTVTSAQKNPTAFYLCASSIKAGGPGDTEAFFGQGTRLTVV.

The sample holds one count of this clone. The CDR3 protein is CASSVGIGRDKANTGELFF. The CDR3 region has the DNA TGTGCCAGCAGCGTAGGTATCGGGAGGGACAAAGCGAACACCGGGGAGCTGTTTTTT. This chain connects TRBV9 to TRBJ2-2; 8 positions agree with TRBD2. The CDR3 sequence is 19 residues long. V lost 0 bases and J lost 0; bases outside the gene matches: 10. Germline loops: CDR1 SGDLS, CDR2 YYNGEE.

In regard to this clone: Sequence at one end of the junction differs from germline and may be a read error. This sequence joins TRBV6-5 and TRBJ2-2, with D hard to call. The CDR3 extends over 15 amino acids. Germline V gene sequence: CDR1 MNHEY, CDR2 SVGAGI. The CDR3 sequence is CASSYSRQNAGELFF. In DNA form, the CDR3 reads TGTGCCAGCAGTTACTCGAGGCAGAACGCCGGGGAGCTGTTTTTT.

The chain carries TRBV7-9 and TRBJ1-6; D might be TRBD1 (5 bases). Germline V lookup: CDR1 SEHNR, CDR2 FQNEAQ (reference sequence). This CDR3 is built from 15 residues. V lost 5 bases to trimming and J lost 10 bases, with 18 bases between them. The CDR3, as DNA: TGTGCCAGCAGCGCCTCAGGGCAGGGAAAATCACCCCTCCACTTT. Translating gives CASSASGQGKSPLHF.